This T cell receptor (beta chain) is drawn from a study of identical twins. CDR1 SGHVS and CDR2 FNYEAQ come from the germline V gene. The CDR3 is made up of 14 amino acids. Trimming took 7 bases from V and 1 from J, leaving 8 bases between them. Turning to this clonotype: Antigen unknown.

Study conclusions and caveats: The abundant beta clonotypes from cord blood had fewer insertions, and memory repertoires had none of this.

Via MiXCR, TCRdb re-called the 5' RACE reads, giving one row per CDR3 protein. The sample holds about 210,000 distinct CDR3 sequences; approximately 9% are singletons and the top ten take 4.5% to 5.5%. Sequenced: memory (CD45RO+) T cells sorted from blood. The chain recombines TRBV7-6 with TRBJ2-6; the D gene could be TRBD1 or TRBD2 (5 bases each). This receptor was obtained from a woman aged 18-35 years in good health. CDR3 nucleotide sequence: TGTGCCAGCATAGAGGGGTCTGGGGCCAACGTCCTGACTTTC. Protein sequence: CASIEGSGANVLTF.